This entry lists 29 T cell receptor beta chains sequenced from one sample in a study of blood T cell repertoires in COVID-19. Sequencing used immunoSEQ multiplex PCR; TCRdb keeps in-frame clones, though not all of them. The table includes fewer than 200,000 clones, about 86% detected once. The sample comprised peripheral blood. The source is a man aged 50-60 years with active or convalescent COVID-19.

The rearrangement links TRBV29-1 to TRBJ1-1, with D possibly TRBD1 on 5 matching bases. Per germline, CDR1 SQVTM and CDR2 ANQGSEA. This CDR3 spans 13 amino acids. Trimming took 3 bases from V and 4 from J, leaving 12 bases between them. CDR3 in amino acids: CSVEVDRGTEAFF. The CDR3 nucleotides are TGCAGCGTTGAGGTCGACAGAGGCACTGAAGCTTTCTTT.

The chain joins TRBV12-3 or TRBV12-4 to TRBJ2-2, with D perhaps matching TRBD2 (5 bases). This CDR3 is 13 amino acids long. V dropped 6 bases and J dropped 0 bases, with 5 bases sitting between them. The CDR3 spells CASRRANTGELFF. The CDR3 coding sequence is TGTGCCAGCAGGCGGGCGAACACCGGGGAGCTGTTTTTT.

Only a few counts were recorded for this clone. V gene TRBV19 combines with J gene TRBJ1-1; 8 nucleotides align to TRBD1. The CDR3 consists of 17 residues. J lost 1 base, V lost 1 base, and 8 bases had no gene match. Germline CDR1 and CDR2: LNHDA and SQIVND (reference sequence). In nucleotides, the CDR3 is TGTGCCAGTAGTATAGGATCCCCAGGACAGGGGAACACTGAAGCTTTCTTT. This gives the protein CASSIGSPGQGNTEAFF.

The chain's CDR3 is CASSPGQGGSPLHF. The CDR3 bases are TGTGCCAGCAGCCCCGGACAGGGAGGTTCACCCCTCCACTTT. This chain joins TRBV3-1 (or the pseudogene TRBV3-2) and TRBJ1-6, with 8 bases that match TRBD1. After removal of 4 bases from V and 9 bases from J, the junction contained 5 bases not matched to a gene. The germline V gene has CDR1 LGHDT and CDR2 YNNKEL (reference sequence). This CDR3 is 14 amino acids long.

The rearrangement joins TRBV27 to TRBJ2-7; 7 bases are a match to TRBD1. CDR3 length equals 14 residues. Per germline, CDR1 MNHEY and CDR2 SMNVEV (reference sequence). The trim removed 5 bases at V and 5 bases at J, leaving 9 bases unmatched. CDR3 in DNA: TGTGCCAGCAGTCGAAACAGGGGTATACACGAGCAGTACTTC. Amino acids: CASSRNRGIHEQYF.

CDR3 sequence: CASSEQSSGNTIYF. Written as DNA, the CDR3 is TGCGCCAGCAGCGAGCAATCCTCTGGAAACACCATATATTTT. The chain uses TRBV5-1 and TRBJ1-3; D is unclear. The V and J ends lost 4 bases and 0 bases respectively, with 8 bases between them. The V gene's germline CDR1 is SGHRS and CDR2 YFSETQ. This CDR3 has 14 amino acids.

This clone was recorded a few times. The genes are TRBV9 and TRBJ1-2, with 10 bases matching TRBD1. Germline V lookup: CDR1 SGDLS, CDR2 YYNGEE. The CDR3 is made up of 13 amino acids. The ends lost 6 bases at V and 6 bases at J; junction bases unmatched: 5. This CDR3 is CASNGQGENGYTF. CDR3 bases: TGTGCCAGCAACGGACAGGGGGAAAATGGCTACACCTTC.

This clone was detected only once. The chain joins TRBV7-2 to TRBJ2-1, with TRBD2 identical over 9 bases. CDR1 and CDR2 from the germline V gene are SGHTA and FQGNSA. J gave up 10 bases and V 1 base, and 14 bases lay outside the gene matches. The CDR3 runs 17 residues. In nucleotides, the CDR3 is TGTGCCAGCAGCTTAGGGGCGCGGGGGGGCCCGGGAACCGAGCAGTTCTTC. Translating it yields CASSLGARGGPGTEQFF.

V gene TRBV27 combines with J gene TRBJ2-7; D is possibly TRBD2 (5 bases). The ends were cut back, 6 bases at V and 5 bases at J, with 17 bases in the middle. CDR3 size: 14 residues. CDR1 is MNHEY and CDR2 is SMNVEV in the germline V gene (reference sequence). In DNA form, the CDR3 reads TGTGCCAGCAGCCTAGCCCGGGGTAGCAACGAGCAGTACTTC. Protein sequence: CASSLARGSNEQYF.

CDR3 DNA: TGTGCCAGCAGCTTGGGACAGGGGTTTTCCTACGAGCAGTACTTC. Protein product: CASSLGQGFSYEQYF. The V call is TRBV5-5, the J call TRBJ2-7; 8 nucleotides align to TRBD1. The germline gives CDR1 SGHKS, CDR2 YYEKEE (reference sequence). The junction had 3 bases not matched to a gene; V was cut back by 0 bases and J by 1 base. The CDR3 extends over 15 amino acids.

The DNA of the CDR3 is TGTGCCAGCAGTTACCCTCGGGACAGGGGATATCGGGATGAAGCTTTCTTT. Its protein product is CASSYPRDRGYRDEAFF. The rearrangement links TRBV6-2 or TRBV6-3 to TRBJ1-1, with 10 bases lining up with TRBD1. The CDR3 runs to 17 residues. J gave up 7 bases and V 2 bases, and 13 bases lay outside the gene matches. Germline lookup yields CDR1 MNHEY and CDR2 SVGEGT.

This clone appeared a single time. V and J are TRBV6-5 and TRBJ1-5, with D maybe TRBD1 (5 bases). Deletions cut 4 bases from V and 2 bases from J, with 6 bases between. The germline CDR1 and CDR2 sequences are MNHEY and SVGAGI. CDR3 length: 13 amino acids. The CDR3 here is CASSWGGNQPQHF. CDR3 bases: TGTGCCAGCAGTTGGGGGGGCAATCAGCCCCAGCATTTT.

This chain links TRBV9 with TRBJ2-5, with D possibly being TRBD1 (6 bases). V shed 0 bases and J shed 1 base, with 10 bases lying between them. The CDR3 is made up of 15 amino acids. Germline values: CDR1 SGDLS, CDR2 YYNGEE. The CDR3 sequence is CASSVDQGSQETQYF. The CDR3 DNA is TGTGCCAGCAGCGTAGATCAGGGGTCCCAAGAGACCCAGTACTTC.

This clone was recorded only once. The V and J genes are TRBV6-5 and TRBJ2-5, with 7 nucleotides matching TRBD1. Germline-derived CDR1 and CDR2 are MNHEY and SVGAGI. The CDR3 has 13 residues. V shed 11 bases and J 4 bases; nucleotides not matched to a gene: 10. Here the CDR3 DNA reads TGTGCCGGATCATGGGGACAGATAGAGACCCAGTACTTC. As protein: CAGSWGQIETQYF.

The genes are TRBV19 and TRBJ1-5; D call uncertain. The CDR3 extends over 15 amino acids. CDR1 and CDR2 (germline): LNHDA, SQIVND (reference sequence). Trimming pared 2 bases from V and 3 bases from J, leaving 11 bases between. CDR3 amino acids: CASSISREVNQPQHF. CDR3 coding DNA: TGTGCCAGTAGTATATCTCGGGAGGTCAATCAGCCCCAGCATTTT.

CDR3 amino acids: CASSGWTASYEQYF. CDR3 in DNA: TGTGCCAGTAGTGGGTGGACTGCCTCCTACGAGCAGTACTTC. V usage is TRBV19 and J usage is TRBJ2-7, with D possibly matching TRBD2 (5 bases). V was pared by 5 bases and J by 0 bases, with 11 bases between. Germline CDR1 reads LNHDA; CDR2 reads SQIVND (reference sequence). The CDR3 totals 14 residues.

The V and J genes are TRBV10-3 and TRBJ2-7, with D maybe TRBD2 (5 bases). With 4 bases removed from V and 3 bases from J, the gap between germline ends came to 16 bases. The CDR3 contains 15 residues. The germline gives CDR1 ENHRY, CDR2 SYGVKD. CDR3 loop: CAISGSVEGVYEQYF. The CDR3 bases are TGTGCCATCAGTGGAAGTGTTGAGGGTGTCTACGAGCAGTACTTC.

The J gene is TRBJ2-7, the V gene TRBV15, with 9 bases lining up with TRBD1. The CDR3 spans 15 residues. Germline-derived CDR1 and CDR2 are LNHNV and YYDKDF (reference sequence). V trimming: 0 bases; J trimming: 5 bases; junction bases outside the gene matches: 5. Here the CDR3 DNA reads TGTGCCACCAGCAGAGATGGGACAGGGCTCCACGAGCAGTACTTC. Its translation: CATSRDGTGLHEQYF.

The V and J genes are TRBV19 and TRBJ1-3; TRBD1 matches 7 bases. Germline V gives CDR1 LNHDA, CDR2 SQIVND (reference sequence). The CDR3 spans 17 residues. Germline trimming cut 4 bases from V and 0 bases from J; bases unmatched to any gene: 9. The CDR3 nucleotides read TGTGCCAGTAGTACAGCGTCAGGGGGAACCTCTGGAAACACCATATATTTT. Translating it yields CASSTASGGTSGNTIYF.

The chain couples TRBV24-1 to TRBJ1-2; 8 nucleotides agree with TRBD1. Germline V CDR1 and CDR2: KGHDR, SFDVKD. The V and J ends lost 5 bases and 0 bases, in that order; junction bases with no gene match: 4. This CDR3 is built from 15 residues. The CDR3 nucleotides are TGTGCCACCAGTGCCCGGACAGGGACTAACTATGGCTACACCTTC. It codes for CATSARTGTNYGYTF.

V usage is TRBV30 and J usage is TRBJ1-6, with TRBD1 matching over 7 bases. The CDR3 has 15 residues. Germline V gene sequence: CDR1 GTSNPN, CDR2 SVGIG (reference sequence). V lost 0 bases and J lost 4; bases outside the gene matches: 3. The CDR3 region is CAWSVVGQYNSPLHF. In DNA, the CDR3 is TGTGCCTGGAGTGTAGTGGGACAGTATAATTCACCCCTCCACTTT.

The chain joins TRBV3-1 (or the pseudogene TRBV3-2) to TRBJ1-1; D gene uncertain. Germline CDR1 LGHDT, CDR2 YNNKEL (reference sequence). This CDR3 contains 14 residues. V was pared by 5 bases and J by 2 bases, with 12 bases between. The CDR3 DNA is TGTGCCAGCAGCGCTCGGGTTTCTAACACTGAAGCTTTCTTT. It specifies CASSARVSNTEAFF.

This clone was picked up one time. This sequence joins TRBV20-1 and TRBJ1-1; D is perhaps TRBD1 (6 bases). The CDR3 consists of 13 residues. V lost 3 bases, J lost 3 bases, and 11 bases lay in between. Germline lookup yields CDR1 DFQATT and CDR2 SNEGSKA (reference sequence). As DNA, the CDR3 is TGCAGTGCTAGTAAAGAGGGGGACACTGAAGCTTTCTTT. The encoded protein is CSASKEGDTEAFF.

The chain couples TRBV3-1 (or the pseudogene TRBV3-2) to TRBJ1-6; possibly TRBD1 for D (5 bases). Germline CDR1 reads LGHDT; CDR2 reads YNNKEL (reference sequence). Trimming stripped 4 bases from V and 6 bases from J, with 10 bases between. This CDR3 spans 14 amino acids. The CDR3 region has the DNA TGTGCCAGCAGCCCCAGGGAAGGTAATTCACCCCTCCACTTT. Its protein product is CASSPREGNSPLHF.

The V gene is TRBV7-2, the J gene TRBJ2-5, with a possible D match to TRBD2 (6 bases). Germline CDR1 SGHTA, CDR2 FQGNSA. The V gene lost 2 bases and the J gene lost 5 bases, with 15 bases spanning the gap. This CDR3 is built from 15 residues. Written as DNA, the CDR3 is TGTGCCAGCAGCTTAATCGGCGAACGGGGGGAGACCCAGTACTTC. Translated, it gives CASSLIGERGETQYF.

CDR3 sequence reads: CASSLQAWGENTEAFF. For the CDR3, the DNA is TGTGCCAGCAGTTTACAGGCCTGGGGGGAGAACACTGAAGCTTTCTTT. The chain carries TRBV28 and TRBJ1-1, with D perhaps matching TRBD1 (5 bases). CDR1 is MDHEN, CDR2 SYDVKM, per germline. V was pared by 2 bases and J by 1 base, with 14 bases between. There are 16 residues in the CDR3.

The chain recombines TRBV6-1 with TRBJ1-2; 7 bases line up with TRBD1. Germline V gives CDR1 MNHNS, CDR2 SASEGT. The length of the CDR3 is 15 residues. With V trimmed by 1 base and J by 4 bases, 6 bases remained unmatched. This CDR3 is CASSEVSGGPYGYTF. The CDR3 nucleotides are TGTGCCAGCAGTGAAGTGTCAGGGGGTCCCTATGGCTACACCTTC.

This clone is a singleton in its sample. V is TRBV9 and J is TRBJ2-3; the D gene is possibly TRBD1 (7 bases). The CDR3 runs 16 residues. CDR1 and CDR2 (germline): SGDLS, YYNGEE. V shed 4 bases and J shed 3 bases, with 18 bases lying between them. This chain's CDR3 is CASSLARGRRTDTQYF. In DNA form, the CDR3 reads TGTGCCAGCAGCTTAGCCAGGGGGAGGAGGACAGATACGCAGTATTTT.

The J gene is TRBJ1-3, the V gene TRBV28; D possibly corresponds to TRBD1 (6 bases). V lost 7 bases, J lost 2 bases, and 18 bases lay in between. The germline V gene encodes CDR1 MDHEN and CDR2 SYDVKM. The CDR3 is 16 amino acids. This chain's CDR3 is CASIGQGIGAGNTIYF. The CDR3 nucleotides read TGTGCCAGCATCGGCCAGGGGATTGGAGCTGGAAACACCATATATTTT.